Only one count was recorded for the clone carrying this T cell receptor beta chain. The CDR3 covers 15 residues. Trimming cost V 0 bases and J 0 bases, with 6 bases left between them. Germline V lookup: CDR1 MNHEY, CDR2 SVGAGI. Original methodology: Reference gene primer amplification yielded estimated nucleated cell counts. Measured with immunoSEQ multiplex PCR; TCRdb has only the in-frame clones, and not every one. The DNA gave D and trimming, while V, J and clone size come from that table. The sample lists about 43,000 clones, roughly 82% seen once, with more than 20% in the top ten. This sample is part of a study of blood T cell repertoires in COVID-19. Study overall: From the United States, Italy and Spain came samples of acute and convalescent COVID-19. The analysed material was cDNA or gDNA that came from T cells, B-cell-depleted T cells, or PBMCs.

The receptor's source is a woman aged 55-69 years with acute or convalescent COVID-19. This chain joins TRBV6-5 and TRBJ1-3, with D uncertain. The sample consisted of peripheral blood. As DNA, the CDR3 is TGTGCCAGCAGTTACTCCCGTCTCTCTGGAAACACCATATATTTT. Translated, it gives CASSYSRLSGNTIYF.